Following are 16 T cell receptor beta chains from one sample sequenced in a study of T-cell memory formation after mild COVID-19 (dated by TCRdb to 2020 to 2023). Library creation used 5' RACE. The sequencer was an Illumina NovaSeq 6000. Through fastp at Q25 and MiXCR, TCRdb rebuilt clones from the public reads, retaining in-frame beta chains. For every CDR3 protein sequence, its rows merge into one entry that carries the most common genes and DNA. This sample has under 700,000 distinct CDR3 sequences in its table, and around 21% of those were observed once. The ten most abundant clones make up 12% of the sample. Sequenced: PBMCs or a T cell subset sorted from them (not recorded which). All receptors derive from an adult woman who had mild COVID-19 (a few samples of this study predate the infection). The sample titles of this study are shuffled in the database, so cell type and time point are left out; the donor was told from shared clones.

CDR3 nucleotides: TGTGCCAGCAGCCAGGGAGTTACTAGCACAGATACGCAGTATTTT. It encodes CASSQGVTSTDTQYF. The rearrangement links TRBV7-3 to TRBJ2-3; D may be TRBD1 or TRBD2 (5 bases each). Germline V lookup: CDR1 SGHTA, CDR2 FQGTGA. Trimming left V 5 bases short and J 0 bases short, with 12 bases between. The CDR3 totals 15 residues.

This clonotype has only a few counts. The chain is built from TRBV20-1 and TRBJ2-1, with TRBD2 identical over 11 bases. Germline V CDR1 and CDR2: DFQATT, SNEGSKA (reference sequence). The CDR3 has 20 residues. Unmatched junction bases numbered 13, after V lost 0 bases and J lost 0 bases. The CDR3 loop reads CSARDPSGGYPRSSYNEQFF. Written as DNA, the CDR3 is TGCAGTGCTAGAGACCCTAGCGGGGGGTATCCACGGAGCTCCTACAATGAGCAGTTCTTC.

The CDR3 sequence: CASSLFGGGQPQHF. In DNA form, the CDR3 reads TGTGCCAGCAGCCTTTTCGGAGGCGGTCAGCCCCAGCATTTT. The chain combines TRBV12-3 or TRBV12-4 with TRBJ1-5; D not resolved. Trimming removed 6 bases from V and 6 bases from J, with 15 bases in between. This CDR3 has 14 amino acids.

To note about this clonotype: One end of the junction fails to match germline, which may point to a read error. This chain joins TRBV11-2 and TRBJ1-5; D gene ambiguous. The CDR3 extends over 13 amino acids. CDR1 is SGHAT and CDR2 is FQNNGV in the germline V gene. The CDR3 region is CGSSSNNGQPQHF. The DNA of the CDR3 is TGTGGCAGCAGCTCAAACAACGGGCAGCCCCAGCATTTT.

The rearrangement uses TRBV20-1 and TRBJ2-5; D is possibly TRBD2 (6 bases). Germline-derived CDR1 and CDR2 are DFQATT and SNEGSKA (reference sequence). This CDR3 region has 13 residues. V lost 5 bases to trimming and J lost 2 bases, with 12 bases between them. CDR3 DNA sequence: TGCAGTGCTCGAGGACTACTGCAAGAGACCCAGTACTTC. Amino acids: CSARGLLQETQYF.

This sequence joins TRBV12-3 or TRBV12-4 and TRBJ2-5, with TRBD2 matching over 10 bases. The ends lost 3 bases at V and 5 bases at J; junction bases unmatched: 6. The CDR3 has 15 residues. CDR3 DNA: TGTGCCAGCAGTTTTTCTAGCGGGAGTGGGGAGACCCAGTACTTC. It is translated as CASSFSSGSGETQYF.

This chain's CDR3 is CASSLVGQVVTEAFF. The CDR3 bases are TGCGCCAGCAGCTTGGTTGGGCAGGTAGTCACTGAAGCTTTCTTT. This sequence joins TRBV5-1 and TRBJ1-1; D is undetermined. The CDR3 covers 15 residues. With 0 bases removed from V and 4 bases from J, the gap between germline ends came to 13 bases. Germline V lookup: CDR1 SGHRS, CDR2 YFSETQ.

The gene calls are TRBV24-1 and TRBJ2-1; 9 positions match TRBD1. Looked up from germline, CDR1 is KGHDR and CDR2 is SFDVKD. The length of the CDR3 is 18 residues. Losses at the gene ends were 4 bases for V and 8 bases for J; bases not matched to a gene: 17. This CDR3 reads CATSDPTTGTGREDEQFF. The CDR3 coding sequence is TGTGCCACCAGTGACCCGACGACCGGGACAGGGCGTGAAGATGAGCAGTTCTTC.

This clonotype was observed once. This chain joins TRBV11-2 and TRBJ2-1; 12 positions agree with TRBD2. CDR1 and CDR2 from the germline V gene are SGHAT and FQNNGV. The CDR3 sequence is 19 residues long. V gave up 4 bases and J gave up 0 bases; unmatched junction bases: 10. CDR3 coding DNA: TGTGCCAGCAGCTACCTCGGACTAGCGGGATACAGCTCCTACAATGAGCAGTTCTTC. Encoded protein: CASSYLGLAGYSSYNEQFF. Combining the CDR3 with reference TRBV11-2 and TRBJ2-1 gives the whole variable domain EAGVAQSPRYKIIEKRQSVAFWCNPISGHATLYWYQQILGQGPKLLIQFQNNGVVDDSQLPKDRFSAERLKGVDSTLKIQPAKLEDSAVYLCASSYLGLAGYSSYNEQFFGPGTRLTVL.

The CDR3 reads CASSQDTVQPQHF. DNA of the CDR3: TGTGCCAGCAGCCAAGATACCGTTCAGCCCCAGCATTTT. The chain uses TRBV3-1 and TRBJ1-5; no clear D. CDR1 LGHDT and CDR2 YNNKEL come from the germline V gene (reference sequence). The CDR3 spans 13 residues. V was trimmed by 0 bases and J by 6 bases, leaving 6 bases between them. Full variable domain (remainder filled in from reference TRBV3-1 and TRBJ1-5): DTAVSQTPKYLVTQMGNDKSIKCEQNLGHDTMYWYKQDSKKFLKIMFSYNNKELIINETVPNRFSPKSPDKAHLNLHINSLELGDSAVYFCASSQDTVQPQHFGDGTRLSIL.

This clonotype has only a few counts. CDR3 sequence: CASSQDLGVDEQFF. The CDR3 DNA reads TGCGCCAGCAGCCAAGATCTAGGGGTAGATGAGCAGTTCTTC. The chain employs TRBV4-1 and TRBJ2-1; perhaps TRBD1 as D (5 bases). CDR3 length: 14 amino acids. Germline assignment: CDR1 MGHRA and CDR2 YSYEKL. V gave up 0 bases and J gave up 8 bases, with 11 bases separating them.

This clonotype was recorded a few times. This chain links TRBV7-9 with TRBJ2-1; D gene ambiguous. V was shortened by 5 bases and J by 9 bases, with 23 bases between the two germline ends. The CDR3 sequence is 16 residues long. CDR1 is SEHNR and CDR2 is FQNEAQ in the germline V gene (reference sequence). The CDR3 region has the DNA TGTGCCAGCAGCGGTCTCCGTGCCATTCACCACAGTGAGCAGTTCTTC. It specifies CASSGLRAIHHSEQFF.

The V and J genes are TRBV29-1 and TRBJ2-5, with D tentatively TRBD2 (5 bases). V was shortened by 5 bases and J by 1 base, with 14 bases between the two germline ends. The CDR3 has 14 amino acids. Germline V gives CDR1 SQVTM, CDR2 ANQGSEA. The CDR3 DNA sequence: TGCAGCGTTACTAGAGGGAGTTTCCAAGAGACCCAGTACTTC. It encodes CSVTRGSFQETQYF.

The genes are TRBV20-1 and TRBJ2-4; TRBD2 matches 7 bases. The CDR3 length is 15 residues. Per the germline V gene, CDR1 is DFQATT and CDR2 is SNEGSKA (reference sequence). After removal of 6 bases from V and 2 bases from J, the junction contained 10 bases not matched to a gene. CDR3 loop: CSATSGIGSKNIQYF. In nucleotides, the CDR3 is TGCAGTGCGACAAGCGGGATTGGCTCCAAAAACATTCAGTACTTC.

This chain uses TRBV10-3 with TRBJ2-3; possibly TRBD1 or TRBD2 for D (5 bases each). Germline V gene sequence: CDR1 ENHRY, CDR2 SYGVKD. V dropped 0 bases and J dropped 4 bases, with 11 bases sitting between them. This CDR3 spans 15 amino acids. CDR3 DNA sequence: TGTGCCATCAGTGAGTCGAACGGGGCGGCAGATACGCAGTATTTT. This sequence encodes CAISESNGAADTQYF.

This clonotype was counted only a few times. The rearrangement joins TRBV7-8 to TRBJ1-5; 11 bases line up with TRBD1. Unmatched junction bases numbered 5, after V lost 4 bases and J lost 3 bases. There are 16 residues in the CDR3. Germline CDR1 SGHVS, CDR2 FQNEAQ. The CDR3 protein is CASSSRTGGLNQPQHF. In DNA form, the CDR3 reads TGTGCCAGCAGCTCCCGGACAGGGGGCCTCAATCAGCCCCAGCATTTT.